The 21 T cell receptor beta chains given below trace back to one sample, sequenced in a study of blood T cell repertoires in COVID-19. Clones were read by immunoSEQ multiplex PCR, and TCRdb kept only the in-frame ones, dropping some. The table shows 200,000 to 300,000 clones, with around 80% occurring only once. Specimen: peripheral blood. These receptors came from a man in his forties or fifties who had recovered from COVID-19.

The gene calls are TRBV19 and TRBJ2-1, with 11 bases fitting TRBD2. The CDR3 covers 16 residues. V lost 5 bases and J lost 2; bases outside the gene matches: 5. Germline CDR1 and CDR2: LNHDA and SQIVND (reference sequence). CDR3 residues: CASSASGGRTYNEQFF. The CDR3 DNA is TGTGCCAGTAGTGCTAGCGGGGGGCGTACCTACAATGAGCAGTTCTTC.

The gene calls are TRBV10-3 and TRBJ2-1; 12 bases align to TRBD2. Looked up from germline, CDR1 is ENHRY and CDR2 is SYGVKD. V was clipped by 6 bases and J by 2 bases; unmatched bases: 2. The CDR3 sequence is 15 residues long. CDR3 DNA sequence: TGTGCCATCAGGACTAGCGGGGGAGCCTACAATGAGCAGTTCTTC. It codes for CAIRTSGGAYNEQFF.

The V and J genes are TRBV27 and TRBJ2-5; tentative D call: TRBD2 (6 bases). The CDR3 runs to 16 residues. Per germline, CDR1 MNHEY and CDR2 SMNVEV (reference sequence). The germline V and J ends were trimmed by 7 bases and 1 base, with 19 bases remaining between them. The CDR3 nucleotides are TGTGCCAGCACCCCGGCCAGCGGGTCCTCCCAAGAGACCCAGTACTTC. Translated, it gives CASTPASGSSQETQYF.

The CDR3 region has the DNA TGTGCCAGCAGCCAAGGGACTAGCGGGAGGTTTAGTGAGCAGTTCTTC. It specifies CASSQGTSGRFSEQFF. The genes are TRBV14 and TRBJ2-1; TRBD2 aligns across 14 bases. V lost 1 base, J lost 9 bases, and 5 bases stayed unmatched. CDR3 length equals 16 residues. Germline lookup yields CDR1 SGHDN and CDR2 FVKESK.

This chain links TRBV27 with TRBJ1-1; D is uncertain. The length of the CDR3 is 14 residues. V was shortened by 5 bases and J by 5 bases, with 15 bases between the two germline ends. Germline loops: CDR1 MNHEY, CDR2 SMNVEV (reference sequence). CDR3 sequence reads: CASSPRESGTEAFF. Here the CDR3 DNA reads TGTGCCAGCAGTCCTCGGGAGTCAGGAACTGAAGCTTTCTTT.

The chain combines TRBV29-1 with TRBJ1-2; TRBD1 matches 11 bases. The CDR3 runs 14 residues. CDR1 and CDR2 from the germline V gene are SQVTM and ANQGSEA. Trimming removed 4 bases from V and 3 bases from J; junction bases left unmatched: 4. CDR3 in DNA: TGCAGCGTTGGGGGACAGGGGGACGACTATGGCTACACCTTC. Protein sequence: CSVGGQGDDYGYTF.

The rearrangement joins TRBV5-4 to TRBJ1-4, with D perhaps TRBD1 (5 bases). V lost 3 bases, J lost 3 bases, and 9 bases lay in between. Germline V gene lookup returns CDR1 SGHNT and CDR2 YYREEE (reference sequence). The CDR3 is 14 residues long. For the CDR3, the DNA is TGTGCCAGCAGCTCGGCGGGGGCTAATGAAAAACTGTTTTTT. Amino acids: CASSSAGANEKLFF.

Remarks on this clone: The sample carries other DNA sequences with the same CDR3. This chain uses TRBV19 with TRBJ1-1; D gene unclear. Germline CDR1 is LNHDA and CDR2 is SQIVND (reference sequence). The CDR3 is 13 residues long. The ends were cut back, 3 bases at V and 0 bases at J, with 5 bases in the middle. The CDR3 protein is CASSISVNTEAFF. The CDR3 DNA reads TGTGCCAGTAGTATTAGCGTGAACACTGAAGCTTTCTTT.

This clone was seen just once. CDR3 in DNA: TGCGCCAGCAGTGAGTCCCAAAACTATGGCTACACCTTC. Amino acids: CASSESQNYGYTF. The genes are TRBV10-1 and TRBJ1-2; D gene uncertain. The CDR3 has 13 residues. Trimming left V 0 bases short and J 2 bases short, with 4 bases between. Germline CDR1 is WNHNN and CDR2 is SYGVQD (reference sequence).

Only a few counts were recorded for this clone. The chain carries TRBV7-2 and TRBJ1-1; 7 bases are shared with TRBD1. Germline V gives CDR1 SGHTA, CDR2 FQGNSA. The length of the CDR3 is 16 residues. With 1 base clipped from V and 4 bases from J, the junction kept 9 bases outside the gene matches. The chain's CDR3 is CASSLEAGGLGTEAFF. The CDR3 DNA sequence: TGTGCCAGCAGCTTAGAAGCAGGGGGGCTAGGCACTGAAGCTTTCTTT.

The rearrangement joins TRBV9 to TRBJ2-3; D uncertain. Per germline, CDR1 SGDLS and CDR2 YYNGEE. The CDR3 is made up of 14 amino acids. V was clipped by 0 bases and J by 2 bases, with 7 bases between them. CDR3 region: CASSVDQDTDTQYF. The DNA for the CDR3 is TGTGCCAGCAGCGTAGATCAGGACACAGATACGCAGTATTTT.

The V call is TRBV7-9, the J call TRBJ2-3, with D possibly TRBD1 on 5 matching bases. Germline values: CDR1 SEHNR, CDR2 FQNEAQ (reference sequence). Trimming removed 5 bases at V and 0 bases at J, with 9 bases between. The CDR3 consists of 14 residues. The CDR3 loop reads CASSLQDSTDTQYF. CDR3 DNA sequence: TGTGCCAGCAGCCTACAGGATAGCACAGATACGCAGTATTTT.

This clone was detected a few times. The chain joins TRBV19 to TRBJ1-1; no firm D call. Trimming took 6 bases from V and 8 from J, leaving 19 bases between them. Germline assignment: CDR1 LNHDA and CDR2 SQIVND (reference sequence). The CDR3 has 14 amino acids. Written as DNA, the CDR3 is TGTGCCAGTAGACCTACGAGAGTGTCCCCCGAAGCTTTCTTT. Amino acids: CASRPTRVSPEAFF.

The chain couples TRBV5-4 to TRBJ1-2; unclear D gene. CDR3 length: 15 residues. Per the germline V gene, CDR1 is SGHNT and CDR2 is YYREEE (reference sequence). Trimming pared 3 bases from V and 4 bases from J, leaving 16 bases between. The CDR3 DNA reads TGTGCCAGCAGCTACGACCGGACTCCGGGCTATGGCTACACCTTC. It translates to CASSYDRTPGYGYTF.

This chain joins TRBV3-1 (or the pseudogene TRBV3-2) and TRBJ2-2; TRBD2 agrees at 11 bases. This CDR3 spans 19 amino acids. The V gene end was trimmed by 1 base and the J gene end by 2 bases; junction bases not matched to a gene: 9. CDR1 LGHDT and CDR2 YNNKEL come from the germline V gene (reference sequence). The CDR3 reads CASSQGGASGGTNTGELFF. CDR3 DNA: TGTGCCAGCAGCCAAGGAGGGGCTAGCGGGGGGACTAACACCGGGGAGCTGTTTTTT.

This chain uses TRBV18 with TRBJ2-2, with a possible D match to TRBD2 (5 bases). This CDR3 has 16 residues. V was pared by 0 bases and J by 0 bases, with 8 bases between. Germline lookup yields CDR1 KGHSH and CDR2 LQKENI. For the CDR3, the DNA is TGTGCCAGCTCACCACCGATAGCGTCGAACACCGGGGAGCTGTTTTTT. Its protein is CASSPPIASNTGELFF.

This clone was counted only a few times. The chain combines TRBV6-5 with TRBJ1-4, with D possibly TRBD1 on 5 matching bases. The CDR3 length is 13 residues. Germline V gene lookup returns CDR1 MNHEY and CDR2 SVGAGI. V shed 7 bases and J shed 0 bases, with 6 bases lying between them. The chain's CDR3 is CASKGPTNEKLFF. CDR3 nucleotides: TGTGCCAGCAAGGGGCCAACTAATGAAAAACTGTTTTTT.

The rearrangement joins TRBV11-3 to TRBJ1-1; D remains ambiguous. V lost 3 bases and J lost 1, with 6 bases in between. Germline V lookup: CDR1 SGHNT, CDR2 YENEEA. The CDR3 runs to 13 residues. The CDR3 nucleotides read TGTGCCAGCAGCTTTCAGGAGAACACTGAAGCTTTCTTT. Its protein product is CASSFQENTEAFF. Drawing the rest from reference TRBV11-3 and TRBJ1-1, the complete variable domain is EAGVVQSPRYKIIEKKQPVAFWCNPISGHNTLYWYLQNLGQGPELLIRYENEEAVDDSQLPKDRFSAERLKGVDSTLKIQPAELGDSAVYLCASSFQENTEAFFGQGTRLTVV.

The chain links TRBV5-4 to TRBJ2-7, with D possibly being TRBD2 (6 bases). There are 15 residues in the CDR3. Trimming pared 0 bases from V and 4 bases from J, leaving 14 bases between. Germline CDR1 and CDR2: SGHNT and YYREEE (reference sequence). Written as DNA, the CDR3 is TGTGCCAGCAGCTTGGGTGGGGGAGGTTTGTACGAGCAGTACTTC. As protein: CASSLGGGGLYEQYF.

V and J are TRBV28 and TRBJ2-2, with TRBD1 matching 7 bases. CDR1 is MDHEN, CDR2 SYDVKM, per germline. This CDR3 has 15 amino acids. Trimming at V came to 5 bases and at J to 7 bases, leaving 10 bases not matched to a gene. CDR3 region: CASSRSDREHGELFF. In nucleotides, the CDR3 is TGTGCCAGCAGTCGCTCAGACAGGGAACACGGGGAGCTGTTTTTT.

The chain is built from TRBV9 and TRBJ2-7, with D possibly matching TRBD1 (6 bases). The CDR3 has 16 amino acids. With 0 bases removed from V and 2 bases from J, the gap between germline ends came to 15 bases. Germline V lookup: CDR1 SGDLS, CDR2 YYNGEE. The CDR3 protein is CASSVAPTGQTYEQYF. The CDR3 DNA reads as TGTGCCAGCAGCGTAGCCCCGACAGGACAGACCTACGAGCAGTACTTC.